The 18 T cell receptor beta chains in this list originate from one sample, sequenced in a study of OX40 agonist ivuxolimab in advanced cancers. Assay used: immunoSEQ multiplex PCR; TCRdb lists only in-frame clones, some missing. The profile shows roughly 60,000 clones, around 86% of them singletons. The sample here was CD4+ or CD8+ T cells sorted from blood, taken in a trial of the OX40 agonist ivuxolimab. All receptors derive from an adult with an advanced solid tumor such as melanoma, head and neck, liver or kidney cancer.

This clone was seen a handful of times. This chain joins TRBV5-5 and TRBJ1-3; D unclear. The V end lost 3 bases, the J end lost 0 bases, and 10 bases lay between the germline ends. Per germline, CDR1 SGHKS and CDR2 YYEKEE (reference sequence). The CDR3 is 15 amino acids. The CDR3 region has the DNA TGTGCCAGCAGCTCGCAAAGGGACTCTGGAAACACCATATATTTT. It is translated as CASSSQRDSGNTIYF.

This chain uses TRBV7-3 with TRBJ2-5, with TRBD2 as a possible D gene (5 bases). V was clipped by 2 bases and J by 9 bases, with 13 bases between them. This CDR3 has 13 residues. CDR1 is SGHTA and CDR2 is FQGTGA in the germline V gene. CDR3 nucleotides: TGTGCCAGCAGCTTAGGTAGCGCTGGGGCCCAGTACTTC. It yields the protein CASSLGSAGAQYF.

A few counts support this clone. The chain has TRBV4-1 and TRBJ1-5, with D unresolved. Trimming removed 3 bases from V and 5 bases from J, with 8 bases in between. CDR1 is MGHRA and CDR2 is YSYEKL in the germline V gene. The CDR3 consists of 13 residues. Written as DNA, the CDR3 is TGCGCCAGCAGCCAGATTGACGATCAGCCCCAGCATTTT. Protein sequence: CASSQIDDQPQHF.

V is TRBV28 and J is TRBJ1-5; D is unclear. CDR3 length: 13 residues. Trimming left V 3 bases short and J 5 bases short, with 8 bases between. Germline CDR1 MDHEN, CDR2 SYDVKM. The CDR3 nucleotides read TGTGCCAGCAGTTTTGCGGGGTATCAGCCCCAGCATTTT. Residues: CASSFAGYQPQHF. Full variable domain (remainder filled in from reference TRBV28 and TRBJ1-5): DVKVTQSSRYLVKRTGEKVFLECVQDMDHENMFWYRQDPGLGLRLIYFSYDVKMKEKGDIPEGYSVSREKKERFSLILESASTNQTSMYLCASSFAGYQPQHFGDGTRLSIL.

V usage is TRBV6-1 and J usage is TRBJ2-5; D is ambiguous. Germline CDR1 reads MNHNS; CDR2 reads SASEGT. The CDR3 runs to 13 residues. Trimming pared 4 bases from V and 2 bases from J, leaving 8 bases between. This CDR3 reads CASSVSQQETQYF. CDR3 nucleotide sequence: TGTGCCAGCAGTGTCAGTCAACAAGAGACCCAGTACTTC.

This clone occurred once. The CDR3 bases are TGCGCCAGCAGCTTAAACAGGGGGTACAATGAGCAGTTCTTC. The encoded protein is CASSLNRGYNEQFF. The chain combines TRBV5-1 with TRBJ2-1, with TRBD1 matching 8 bases. V shed 2 bases and J 4 bases; nucleotides not matched to a gene: 2. CDR1 is SGHRS, CDR2 YFSETQ, per germline. The CDR3 spans 14 residues.

The J gene is TRBJ2-5, the V gene TRBV27; D call uncertain. Trimming took off 5 bases at V and 2 bases at J, with 6 bases between the two ends. The CDR3 is made up of 12 amino acids. Germline CDR1 MNHEY, CDR2 SMNVEV (reference sequence). The CDR3 here is CASSRLQETQYF. CDR3 DNA sequence: TGTGCCAGCAGTAGACTTCAAGAGACCCAGTACTTC.

The chain is built from TRBV5-4 and TRBJ2-3; D gene uncertain. The germline V gene encodes CDR1 SGHNT and CDR2 YYREEE (reference sequence). With 0 bases removed from V and 3 bases from J, the gap between germline ends came to 8 bases. This CDR3 comprises 14 residues. The CDR3 DNA is TGTGCCAGCAGCTTGGCATATGAAACAGATACGCAGTATTTT. This gives the protein CASSLAYETDTQYF.

The chain joins TRBV28 to TRBJ2-7, with D unresolved. V lost 6 bases and J 0 bases, leaving 12 bases between the germline ends. Germline V gene data show CDR1 as MDHEN and CDR2 as SYDVKM. This CDR3 contains 14 residues. CDR3 nucleotides: TGTGCCAGCAGACCGCAGACGGCCTCCTACGAGCAGTACTTC. It yields the protein CASRPQTASYEQYF.

The genes are TRBV9 and TRBJ2-3; D is perhaps TRBD2 (5 bases). CDR3 length: 14 amino acids. V lost 2 bases to trimming and J lost 2 bases, with 9 bases between them. Germline CDR1 and CDR2: SGDLS and YYNGEE. CDR3 in DNA: TGTGCCAGCAGCGTGGGGAGTTCCACAGATACGCAGTATTTT. Translated, it gives CASSVGSSTDTQYF.

The chain employs TRBV6-1 and TRBJ2-3; no reliable D call. Germline V lookup: CDR1 MNHNS, CDR2 SASEGT. The V and J ends lost 1 base and 2 bases respectively, with 13 bases between them. This CDR3 region has 16 residues. CDR3 coding DNA: TGTGCCAGCAGTGAAGTTGTGGGATCGGTCACAGATACGCAGTATTTT. Its protein product is CASSEVVGSVTDTQYF.

The chain links TRBV7-9 to TRBJ2-7; 7 bases are a match to TRBD1. Germline V gene data show CDR1 as SEHNR and CDR2 as FQNEAQ (reference sequence). V dropped 3 bases and J dropped 3; count of bases not matched to a gene: 5. This CDR3 is 14 amino acids long. CDR3 sequence (DNA): TGTGCCAGCAGCTTCGGGACAGAGTACTACGAGCAGTACTTC. Encoded protein: CASSFGTEYYEQYF.

The V gene is TRBV28, the J gene TRBJ2-7, with D perhaps matching TRBD2 (5 bases). Germline CDR1 is MDHEN and CDR2 is SYDVKM. V was clipped by 8 bases and J by 2 bases, with 16 bases between them. The CDR3 length is 14 residues. DNA for the CDR3: TGTGCCAGCGGTGGTGATTCACTAGCCTACGAGCAGTACTTC. Translated: CASGGDSLAYEQYF.

The chain couples TRBV7-9 to TRBJ2-7; D is perhaps TRBD1 (5 bases). This CDR3 is built from 14 residues. V was pared by 5 bases and J by 0 bases, with 11 bases between. The germline gives CDR1 SEHNR, CDR2 FQNEAQ (reference sequence). The CDR3 DNA sequence: TGTGCCAGCAGCCCTACAGGAGTCTCCTACGAGCAGTACTTC. Its protein product is CASSPTGVSYEQYF.

This clone has more than one count but fewer than ten. The chain's CDR3 is CASSPLLVQPQHF. DNA of the CDR3: TGTGCCAGCAGCCCCCTCCTGGTTCAGCCCCAGCATTTT. This chain joins TRBV5-5 and TRBJ1-5, with D unresolved. CDR1 and CDR2 from the germline V gene are SGHKS and YYEKEE (reference sequence). The CDR3 is 13 amino acids. V was trimmed by 4 bases and J by 6 bases, leaving 11 bases between them.

V is TRBV7-9 and J is TRBJ1-4; 8 nucleotides align to TRBD1. CDR3 length: 14 amino acids. V dropped 3 bases and J dropped 8; count of bases not matched to a gene: 5. CDR1 and CDR2 from the germline V gene are SEHNR and FQNEAQ (reference sequence). CDR3 nucleotides: TGTGCCAGCAGCTTGGGACAGGCGCAAGAAAAACTGTTTTTT. Translated: CASSLGQAQEKLFF.

The V call is TRBV6-1, the J call TRBJ2-1; the D gene is possibly TRBD1 (5 bases). This CDR3 contains 16 residues. Germline CDR1 MNHNS, CDR2 SASEGT. Trimming took off 1 base at V and 3 bases at J, with 13 bases between the two ends. CDR3 nucleotide sequence: TGTGCCAGCAGTGAAGGGCTTCAGGGTTACTACAATGAGCAGTTCTTC. Its protein is CASSEGLQGYYNEQFF.

This clone was recorded once. The V call is TRBV18, the J call TRBJ2-7; tentatively, D is TRBD1 (5 bases). This CDR3 region has 15 residues. V lost 4 bases and J lost 5, with 18 bases in between. Germline V CDR1 and CDR2: KGHSH, LQKENI. The CDR3 DNA sequence: TGTGCCAGCTCACAGATCCAGGGCCCTCAAGACGAGCAGTACTTC. This gives the protein CASSQIQGPQDEQYF.